This T cell receptor beta chain was sequenced for a study of PD-L1 blockade in urothelial cancer. Libraries were prepared by immunoSEQ multiplex PCR; TCRdb keeps only in-frame clonotypes and omits some of them. The profile shows under 80,000 clones, roughly 79% of them singletons. Germline lookup yields CDR1 SGHTA and CDR2 FQGNSA. This CDR3 region has 15 residues. V was pared by 5 bases and J by 0 bases, with 2 bases of the junction left unmatched. Noted time point: pretreatment peripheral blood. The gene calls are TRBV7-2 and TRBJ2-1; 9 bases agree with TRBD2. This clonotype originated in a man in his 70s with urothelial cancer. The sample here was PBMCs, taken around atezolizumab (anti-PD-L1) treatment. The chain's CDR3 is CASSQRGASYNEQFF. The DNA of the CDR3 is TGTGCCAGCAGCCAGCGGGGGGCCTCCTACAATGAGCAGTTCTTC.